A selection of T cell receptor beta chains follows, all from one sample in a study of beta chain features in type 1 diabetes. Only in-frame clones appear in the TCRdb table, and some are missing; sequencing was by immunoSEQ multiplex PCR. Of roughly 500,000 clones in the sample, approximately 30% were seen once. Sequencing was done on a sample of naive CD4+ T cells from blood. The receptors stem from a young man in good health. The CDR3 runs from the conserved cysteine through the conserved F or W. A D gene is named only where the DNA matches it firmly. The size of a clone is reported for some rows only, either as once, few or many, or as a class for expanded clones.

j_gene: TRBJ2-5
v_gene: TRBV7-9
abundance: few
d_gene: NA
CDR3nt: TGTGCCAGCAGCCCACCGGGGGCTGGGCAAGAGACCCAGTACTTC
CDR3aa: CASSPPGAGQETQYF

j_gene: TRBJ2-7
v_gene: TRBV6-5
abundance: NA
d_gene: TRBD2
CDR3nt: TGTGCCAGCAGGTCCACTAGCGGCCTGTCCTACGAGCAGTACTTC
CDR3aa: CASRSTSGLSYEQYF

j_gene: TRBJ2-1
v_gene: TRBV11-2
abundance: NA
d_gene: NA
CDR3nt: TGTGCCAGCAGCTTAGAAAGTACAGGGTCGCAGTTCTTC
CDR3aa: CASSLESTGSQFF

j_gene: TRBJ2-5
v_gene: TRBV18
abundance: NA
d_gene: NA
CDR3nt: TGTGCCAGCTCACCGGAGGGGAGTTTTGAGACCCAGTACTTC
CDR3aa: CASSPEGSFETQYF

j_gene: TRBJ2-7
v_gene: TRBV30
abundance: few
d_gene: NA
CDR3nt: TGTGCCTGGAGTGCCCGCCAGGGGTACGAGCAGTACTTC
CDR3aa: CAWSARQGYEQYF

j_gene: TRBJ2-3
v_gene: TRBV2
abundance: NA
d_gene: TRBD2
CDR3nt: TGTGCCAGCAGGATAGGCGGGAGCCCCAGTAATACGCAGTATTTT
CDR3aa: CASRIGGSPSNTQYF

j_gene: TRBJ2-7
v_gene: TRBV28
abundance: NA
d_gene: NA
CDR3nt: TGTGCCAGCAGTGCAAGGCCCGAGACAGGCGCTTTCTACTACGAGCAGTACTTC
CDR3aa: CASSARPETGAFYYEQYF

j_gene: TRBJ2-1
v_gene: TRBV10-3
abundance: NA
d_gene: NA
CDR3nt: TGTGCCATCAGTGAGTCGACAGAACGCAATGAGCAGTTCTTC
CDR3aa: CAISESTERNEQFF

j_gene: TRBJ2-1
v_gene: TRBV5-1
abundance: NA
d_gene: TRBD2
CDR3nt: TGCGCCAGCAGCTTGTTAGCGGGAGTGGGCAATGAGCAGTTCTTC
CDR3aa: CASSLLAGVGNEQFF

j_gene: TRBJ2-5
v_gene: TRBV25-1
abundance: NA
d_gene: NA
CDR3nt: TGTGCCAGCACCAGCTCCCTTTCGGGGGCCGCAGAGACCCAGTACTTC
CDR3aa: CASTSSLSGAAETQYF

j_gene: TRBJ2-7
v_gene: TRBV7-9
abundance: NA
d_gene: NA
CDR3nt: TGTGCCAGCAGAGAGGGAGTCTACGAGCAGTACTTC
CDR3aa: CASREGVYEQYF

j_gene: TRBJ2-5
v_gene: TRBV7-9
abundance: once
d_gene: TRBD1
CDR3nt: TGTGCCAGCAGCTTAGGGACAGGGAAAGAGACCCAGTACTTC
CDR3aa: CASSLGTGKETQYF

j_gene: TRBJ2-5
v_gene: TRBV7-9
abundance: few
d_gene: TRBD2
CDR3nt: TGTGCCAGCAGCTTAGCCCTACTAGCGGGAGAGACCCAGTACTTC
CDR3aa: CASSLALLAGETQYF

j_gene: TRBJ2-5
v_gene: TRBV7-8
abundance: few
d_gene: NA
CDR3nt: TGTGCCAGCAGCTTAGCGCGGGTCGGGGGCCAAGAGACCCAGTACTTC
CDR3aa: CASSLARVGGQETQYF

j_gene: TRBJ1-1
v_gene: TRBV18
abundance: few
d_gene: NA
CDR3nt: TGTGCCAGCTCACCAGAGACCGAAGCTTTCTTT
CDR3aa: CASSPETEAFF

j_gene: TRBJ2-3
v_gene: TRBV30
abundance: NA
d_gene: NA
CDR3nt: TGTGCCTGGAGTCCCCCACTAGTGGTGTGGACAGATACGCAGTATTTT
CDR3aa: CAWSPPLVVWTDTQYF

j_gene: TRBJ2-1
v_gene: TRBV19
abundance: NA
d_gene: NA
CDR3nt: TGTGCCAGTAGTACCGGGACCCTGGCATGGGATGAGCAGTTCTTC
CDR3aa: CASSTGTLAWDEQFF

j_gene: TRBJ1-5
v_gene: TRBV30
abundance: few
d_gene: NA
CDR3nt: TGTGCCTGGAGTCCCCCGCCGACCCCTCAGCCCCAGCATTTT
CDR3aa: CAWSPPPTPQPQHF